The source of this T cell receptor (beta chain) is a study of blood T cell repertoires in COVID-19. Study-wide context: T cells, B-cell-depleted T cells, or PBMCs supplied cDNA or gDNA.

Profiled with immunoSEQ multiplex PCR; TCRdb holds only in-frame clones, not every one. This sample yields some 160,000 clones, of which just under 85% are seen a single time; 6.5% to 9.5% belongs to the top ten. Per the germline V gene, CDR1 is SGHRS and CDR2 is YFSETQ. The CDR3 is 15 residues long. With 4 bases removed from V and 0 bases from J, the gap between germline ends came to 13 bases. Sequencing was carried out using peripheral blood. The sequence was collected from a woman of 80 years or more with COVID-19, enrolled during active disease. This chain joins TRBV5-1 and TRBJ1-2, with D possibly TRBD1 on 5 matching bases. CDR3 in amino acids: CASSPNAGPNYGYTF. The DNA for the CDR3 is TGCGCCAGCAGCCCCAACGCAGGGCCTAACTATGGCTACACCTTC.